This passage covers 8 T cell receptor beta chains from one sample sequenced in a study of blood T cell repertoires in COVID-19. Some clones are missing from TCRdb's copy, which holds only in-frame ones; the method was immunoSEQ multiplex PCR. The profile shows approximately 62,000 clones, around four fifths of them singletons. The material sequenced was peripheral blood. All receptors come from a man of 80 years or more with acute or convalescent COVID-19.

The chain is built from TRBV5-1 and TRBJ1-2; TRBD1 aligns across 10 bases. The CDR3 sequence is 16 residues long. Germline CDR1 SGHRS, CDR2 YFSETQ. V gave up 4 bases and J gave up 5 bases; unmatched junction bases: 11. The CDR3 loop reads CASSPGVTGGEYGYTF. The CDR3 DNA reads TGCGCCAGCAGCCCGGGGGTGACAGGGGGCGAGTATGGCTACACCTTC.

This clone was observed once. V is TRBV7-2 and J is TRBJ1-4, with TRBD1 matching over 9 bases. The V gene end was trimmed by 2 bases and the J gene end by 5 bases; junction bases not matched to a gene: 3. From germline, CDR1 is SGHTA and CDR2 FQGNSA. The CDR3 is 15 amino acids. CDR3 in amino acids: CASSLSGTGNEKLFF. Written as DNA, the CDR3 is TGTGCCAGCAGCTTATCCGGGACAGGGAATGAAAAACTGTTTTTT.

The chain uses TRBV19 and TRBJ2-2, with D uncertain. CDR1 is LNHDA and CDR2 is SQIVND in the germline V gene (reference sequence). The CDR3 runs 11 residues. The V end was cut by 8 bases, the J end by 7 bases, with 8 bases between. The CDR3 sequence: CASSTYGELFF. For the CDR3, the DNA is TGTGCCAGTTCGACTTACGGGGAGCTGTTTTTT.

This chain links TRBV9 with TRBJ2-2, with D possibly matching TRBD2 (6 bases). Trimming shortened V by 4 bases and J by 0 bases, and 13 bases separated the two germline ends. This CDR3 has 16 residues. Germline V lookup: CDR1 SGDLS, CDR2 YYNGEE. DNA of the CDR3: TGTGCCAGCAGCATCCGGGACTCCGCGAACACCGGGGAGCTGTTTTTT. This gives the protein CASSIRDSANTGELFF.

The chain joins TRBV11-3 to TRBJ2-5; 7 bases line up with TRBD2. The trim removed 1 base at V and 3 bases at J, leaving 2 bases unmatched. CDR3 size: 14 residues. CDR1 is SGHNT and CDR2 is YENEEA in the germline V gene. The CDR3 sequence: CASSLVAGEETQYF. The DNA of the CDR3 is TGTGCCAGCAGCTTAGTGGCGGGGGAAGAGACCCAGTACTTC.

The rearrangement uses TRBV30 and TRBJ1-6; 7 nucleotides line up with TRBD1. Per germline, CDR1 GTSNPN and CDR2 SVGIG (reference sequence). V lost 3 bases, J lost 15 bases, and 5 bases stayed unmatched. The CDR3 is 11 amino acids. DNA of the CDR3: TGTGCCTGGAGGACAGGGTACAACCTCCACTTT. This codes for CAWRTGYNLHF.

This clone is a singleton in its sample. This rearrangement joins TRBV29-1 to TRBJ1-2; 7 bases agree with TRBD1. The CDR3 totals 13 residues. Unmatched junction bases numbered 9, after V lost 6 bases and J lost 5 bases. The germline CDR1 and CDR2 sequences are SQVTM and ANQGSEA. CDR3 bases: TGCAGCGTCGAACGCGAGACAGGGTATGGCTACACCTTC. It encodes CSVERETGYGYTF.

V is TRBV2 and J is TRBJ2-6, with a possible D match to TRBD1 (5 bases). Trimming cost V 7 bases and J 0 bases, with 13 bases left between them. The CDR3 is 16 amino acids. From germline, CDR1 is SNHLY and CDR2 FYNNEI. The CDR3 protein is CASKVGPASGANVLTF. In DNA form, the CDR3 reads TGTGCCAGCAAGGTGGGGCCAGCCTCTGGGGCCAACGTCCTGACTTTC.